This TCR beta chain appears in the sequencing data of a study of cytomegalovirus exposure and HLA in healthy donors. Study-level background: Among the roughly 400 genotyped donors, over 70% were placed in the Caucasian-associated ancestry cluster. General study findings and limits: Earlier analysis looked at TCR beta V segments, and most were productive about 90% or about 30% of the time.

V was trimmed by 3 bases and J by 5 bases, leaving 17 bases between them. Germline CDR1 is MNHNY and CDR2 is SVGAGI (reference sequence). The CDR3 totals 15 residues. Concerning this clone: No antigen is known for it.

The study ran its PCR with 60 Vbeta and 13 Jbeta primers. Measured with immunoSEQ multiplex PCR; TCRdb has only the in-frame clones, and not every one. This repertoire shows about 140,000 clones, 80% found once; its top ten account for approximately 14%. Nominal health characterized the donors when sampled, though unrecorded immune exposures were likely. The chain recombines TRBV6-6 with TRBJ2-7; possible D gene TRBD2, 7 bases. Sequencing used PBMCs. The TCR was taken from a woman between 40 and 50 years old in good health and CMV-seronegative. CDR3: CASSYGGGQTHEQYF. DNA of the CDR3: TGTGCCAGCAGTTATGGGGGGGGGCAGACCCACGAGCAGTACTTC.